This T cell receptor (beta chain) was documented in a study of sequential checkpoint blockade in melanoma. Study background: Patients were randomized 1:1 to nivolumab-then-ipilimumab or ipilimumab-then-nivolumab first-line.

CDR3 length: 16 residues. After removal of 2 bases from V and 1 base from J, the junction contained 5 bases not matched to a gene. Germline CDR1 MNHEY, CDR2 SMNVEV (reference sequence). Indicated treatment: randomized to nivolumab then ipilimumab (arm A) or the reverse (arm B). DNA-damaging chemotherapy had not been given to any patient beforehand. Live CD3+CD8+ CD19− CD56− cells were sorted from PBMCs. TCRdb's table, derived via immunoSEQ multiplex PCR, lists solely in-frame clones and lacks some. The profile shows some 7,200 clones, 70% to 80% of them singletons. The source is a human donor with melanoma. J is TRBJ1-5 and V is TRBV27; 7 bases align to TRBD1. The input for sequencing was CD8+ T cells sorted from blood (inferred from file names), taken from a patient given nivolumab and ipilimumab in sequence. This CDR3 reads CASSLDTGESNQPQHF. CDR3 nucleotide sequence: TGTGCCAGCAGTTTAGATACAGGGGAAAGCAATCAGCCCCAGCATTTT.